This T cell receptor (beta chain) originates from a study of graft-versus-host responses after intestinal transplantation. Overall study: Induction using anti-thymocyte globulin, followed by tacrolimus and steroids for around 3 years, was given to all recipients. General observations from the study: Patients with graft-donor T cell macrochimerism had high graft-versus-host to host-versus-graft clonal ratios in allografts. GvH clones were found in recipient marrow; some appeared first in ileum or blood. Early post-transplant HvG declines were associated with peak circulating GvH clone levels.

Germline V CDR1 and CDR2: SGHNT, YYREEE (reference sequence). V lost 5 bases and J 9 bases, leaving 17 bases between the germline ends. The CDR3 extends over 13 amino acids. The repertoire was sequenced with immunoSEQ multiplex PCR; TCRdb's copy has only in-frame clones and lacks some. The data show 25,000 to 30,000 clones, with 90% to 95% seen just once and around 0.82% held by the top ten. In the case of this clone: Its specificity is not known.

The chain combines TRBV5-4 with TRBJ1-2; D is possibly TRBD1 (6 bases). Sequenced material: PBMCs, taken more than 29 days after intestinal transplant. This TCR was sampled from a human patient who received an intestinal transplant, so some T cells may come from the graft donor. For the CDR3, the DNA is TGTGCCAGCAGATTAGGGGGGAGGCGCAGCTACACCTTC. Protein sequence: CASRLGGRRSYTF.